The next 21 T cell receptor beta chains were all read from a single sample in a study of blood T cells in healthy people across ages. It was with a sample-barcoded 5' primer and a J-beta primer mix that a second PCR of roughly 6 to 11 cycles was run. MiXCR, applied by TCRdb to the 5' RACE reads, yields one record per CDR3 protein. This repertoire shows about 1,400,000 distinct CDR3 sequences, around 59% found once; its top ten account for roughly 7%. The sample taken for sequencing was blood. The receptor source for this set is a man between 18 and 29 years old in good health.

This chain links TRBV2 with TRBJ2-1; D ambiguous. The V and J ends lost 5 bases and 7 bases respectively, with 12 bases between them. Germline CDR1 is SNHLY and CDR2 is FYNNEI. The length of the CDR3 is 13 residues. The CDR3: CASSSRNVNEQFF. The CDR3 DNA reads TGTGCCAGCAGTTCCCGAAATGTAAATGAGCAGTTCTTC.

In its sample, this clonotype was seen once. V gene TRBV7-9 combines with J gene TRBJ1-1; D not certain. The CDR3 sequence is 13 residues long. From germline, CDR1 is SEHNR and CDR2 FQNEAQ (reference sequence). V lost 5 bases to trimming and J lost 7 bases, with 14 bases between them. The CDR3 is CASSHLVGGEAFF. Here the CDR3 DNA reads TGTGCCAGCAGCCACCTGGTCGGCGGTGAAGCTTTCTTT. Full variable domain (missing parts from reference TRBV7-9 and TRBJ1-1): DTGVSQNPRHKITKRGQNVTFRCDPISEHNRLYWYRQTLGQGPEFLTYFQNEAQLEKSRLLSDRFSAERPKGSFSTLEIQRTEQGDSAMYLCASSHLVGGEAFFGQGTRLTVV.

The chain carries TRBV7-2 and TRBJ2-1; TRBD2 aligns across 10 bases. Germline loops: CDR1 SGHTA, CDR2 FQGNSA. The CDR3 is 17 amino acids. V gave up 4 bases and J gave up 7 bases; unmatched junction bases: 13. The CDR3 DNA is TGTGCCAGCAGCTCAAGACTAGCGGGTGGAGTTTCAAATGAGCAGTTCTTC. Translated, it gives CASSSRLAGGVSNEQFF.

V gene TRBV29-1 combines with J gene TRBJ2-7, with TRBD1 as a possible D gene (6 bases). From germline, CDR1 is SQVTM and CDR2 ANQGSEA. The CDR3 has 12 residues. V lost 6 bases and J 4 bases, leaving 13 bases between the germline ends. CDR3 in amino acids: CSVRDTSYEQYF. CDR3 DNA: TGCAGCGTCCGGGACACCTCGTACGAGCAGTACTTC.

In its sample, this clonotype was seen once. A junction end diverges from the germline sequence, so it may reflect a read error. CDR3 amino acids: CAGRRGSGRDTQYF. DNA of the CDR3: TGTGCCGGCAGGCGCGGTAGCGGGAGAGATACGCAGTATTTT. The V gene is TRBV2, the J gene TRBJ2-3; 9 bases line up with TRBD2. The germline gives CDR1 SNHLY, CDR2 FYNNEI. This CDR3 has 14 amino acids.

This clonotype was observed a few times. The J gene is TRBJ1-1, the V gene TRBV7-2; weak D call: TRBD1 (5 bases). This CDR3 comprises 13 residues. Germline CDR1 reads SGHTA; CDR2 reads FQGNSA. Trimming took off 5 bases at V and 11 bases at J, with 18 bases between the two ends. The CDR3 region is CASSQARPGIAFF. In DNA form, the CDR3 reads TGTGCCAGCAGCCAAGCGAGGCCAGGGATCGCTTTCTTT.

The V call is TRBV15, the J call TRBJ2-7, with a weak D call TRBD1 (5 bases). This CDR3 comprises 14 residues. From germline, CDR1 is LNHNV and CDR2 YYDKDF (reference sequence). V lost 0 bases to trimming and J lost 3 bases, with 9 bases between them. CDR3 sequence: CATSRDGQGYEQYF. In DNA, the CDR3 is TGTGCCACCAGCAGAGATGGGCAGGGCTACGAGCAGTACTTC.

This rearrangement joins TRBV7-2 to TRBJ2-5; D gene ambiguous. V dropped 1 base and J dropped 4 bases, with 10 bases sitting between them. This CDR3 has 14 amino acids. The V gene's germline CDR1 is SGHTA and CDR2 FQGNSA. The CDR3 loop is CASSLGVTRETQYF. The CDR3 coding sequence is TGTGCCAGCAGCTTAGGGGTGACCCGAGAGACCCAGTACTTC.

This chain joins TRBV20-1 and TRBJ2-4; D remains ambiguous. CDR1 is DFQATT and CDR2 is SNEGSKA in the germline V gene (reference sequence). The CDR3 is made up of 14 amino acids. The germline V and J ends were trimmed by 1 base and 9 bases, with 16 bases remaining between them. The CDR3 reads CSARVANVPGIQYF. In nucleotides, the CDR3 is TGCAGTGCTAGAGTTGCGAACGTTCCTGGCATTCAGTACTTC.

This clonotype turned up a few times. The rearrangement uses TRBV29-1 and TRBJ1-2; no reliable D call. The CDR3 has 12 residues. CDR1 is SQVTM and CDR2 is ANQGSEA in the germline V gene. V dropped 3 bases and J dropped 2 bases, with 7 bases sitting between them. CDR3 DNA sequence: TGCAGCGTTGATGGGCAGAACTATGGCTACACCTTC. It specifies CSVDGQNYGYTF.

The rearrangement links TRBV6-2 or TRBV6-3 to TRBJ2-3, with D perhaps TRBD1 or TRBD2 (5 bases each). V lost 0 bases and J lost 0, with 10 bases in between. CDR1 is MNHEY, CDR2 SVGEGT, per germline. The CDR3 covers 16 residues. CDR3 sequence (DNA): TGTGCCAGCAGTTACTCCGCCGGGGACAGCACAGATACGCAGTATTTT. Translated: CASSYSAGDSTDTQYF.

The chain joins TRBV15 to TRBJ1-5; 7 nucleotides agree with TRBD1. The CDR3 length is 17 residues. The germline V gene has CDR1 LNHNV and CDR2 YYDKDF (reference sequence). The V gene end was trimmed by 4 bases and the J gene end by 2 bases; junction bases not matched to a gene: 11. The chain's CDR3 is CATSNLGQELGNQPQHF. The CDR3 DNA reads as TGTGCCACCAGCAACCTCGGACAGGAGCTTGGCAATCAGCCCCAGCATTTT. Full variable domain (outside the CDR3, taken from reference TRBV15 and TRBJ1-5): DAMVIQNPRYQVTQFGKPVTLSCSQTLNHNVMYWYQQKSSQAPKLLFHYYDKDFNNEADTPDNFQSRRPNTSFCFLDIRSPGLGDTAMYLCATSNLGQELGNQPQHFGDGTRLSIL.

This CDR3 is CASSQGTGNEAFF. CDR3 coding DNA: TGTGCCAGCAGCCAGGGGACAGGTAATGAAGCTTTCTTT. The rearrangement links TRBV4-2 to TRBJ1-1; TRBD1 matches 8 bases. Germline lookup yields CDR1 LGHNA and CDR2 YNFKEQ. There are 13 residues in the CDR3. V lost 3 bases, J lost 7 bases, and 4 bases stayed unmatched.

The table lists this clonotype with a few counts. The V gene is TRBV7-2, the J gene TRBJ2-3; 9 bases are shared with TRBD2. The junction had 5 bases not matched to a gene; V was cut back by 3 bases and J by 4 bases. The CDR3 runs to 15 residues. Germline V lookup: CDR1 SGHTA, CDR2 FQGNSA. The CDR3 sequence: CASSLAGGRADTQYF. Here the CDR3 DNA reads TGTGCCAGCAGCTTGGCGGGGGGGCGGGCAGATACGCAGTATTTT.

This clonotype was seen a handful of times. The genes are TRBV6-2 or TRBV6-3 and TRBJ2-7; 7 bases match TRBD1. The CDR3 covers 13 residues. Trimming cost V 7 bases and J 4 bases; bases outside gene matches: 7. CDR1 and CDR2 (germline): MNHEY, SVGEGT. The CDR3 DNA follows: TGTGCCAGCAACGACAGGGATGGATACGAGCAGTACTTC. It codes for CASNDRDGYEQYF.

The J gene is TRBJ2-1, the V gene TRBV12-3 or TRBV12-4; D gene unclear. V was trimmed by 1 base and J by 10 bases, leaving 5 bases between them. There are 11 residues in the CDR3. This CDR3 reads CASSLEEEQFF. Here the CDR3 DNA reads TGTGCCAGCAGTTTAGAAGAGGAGCAGTTCTTC.

This clonotype has only a few counts. This chain links TRBV14 with TRBJ2-7; D is possibly TRBD2 (7 bases). CDR1 is SGHDN, CDR2 FVKESK, per germline. V lost 0 bases and J 2 bases, leaving 14 bases between the germline ends. The CDR3 is made up of 16 amino acids. The CDR3 protein is CASSQDSGGLTYEQYF. Written as DNA, the CDR3 is TGTGCCAGCAGCCAAGATTCGGGGGGCCTGACCTACGAGCAGTACTTC.

The chain links TRBV4-3 to TRBJ2-7; 9 bases are a match to TRBD1. The J call may be in error: the DNA end matches TRBJ2-5 better. CDR1 is LGHNA and CDR2 is YSLEER in the germline V gene. The CDR3 spans 16 residues. In nucleotides, the CDR3 is TGCGCCAGCAGCCAGGGGGGACAGGGTTTAGGGGAGACCCAGTACTTC. Translation gives CASSQGGQGLGETQYF.

The chain uses TRBV4-3 and TRBJ1-4; 9 bases match TRBD1. From germline, CDR1 is LGHNA and CDR2 YSLEER. This CDR3 region has 15 residues. The V gene end was trimmed by 0 bases and the J gene end by 5 bases; junction bases not matched to a gene: 1. CDR3 residues: CASSQEGTGNEKLFF. In nucleotides, the CDR3 is TGCGCCAGCAGCCAAGAAGGGACAGGGAATGAAAAACTGTTTTTT.

V is TRBV6-1 and J is TRBJ2-1; possible D gene TRBD1, 5 bases. This CDR3 comprises 14 residues. CDR1 and CDR2 (germline): MNHNS, SASEGT. V was shortened by 4 bases and J by 0 bases, with 7 bases between the two germline ends. This CDR3 reads CASSGTNSYNEQFF. CDR3 DNA sequence: TGTGCCAGCAGTGGGACAAACTCCTACAATGAGCAGTTCTTC.

This rearrangement joins TRBV7-2 to TRBJ1-5; the D gene is possibly TRBD1 (5 bases). The V end lost 2 bases, the J end lost 7 bases, and 12 bases lay between the germline ends. This CDR3 has 14 amino acids. Germline CDR1 reads SGHTA; CDR2 reads FQGNSA. CDR3 amino acids: CASSLMGDWQPQHF. For the CDR3, the DNA is TGTGCCAGCAGCTTAATGGGGGATTGGCAGCCCCAGCATTTT.